The 20 T cell receptor beta chains below come from one sample, sequenced in a study of blood T cell repertoires in COVID-19. TCRdb's table, derived via immunoSEQ multiplex PCR, lists solely in-frame clones and lacks some. Of roughly 150,000 clones listed, approximately 80% are singletons. Sequenced input: peripheral blood. Every receptor here comes from a man aged 55-75 years with acute or convalescent COVID-19.

This chain uses TRBV7-9 with TRBJ1-4; D is ambiguous. There are 15 residues in the CDR3. V gave up 1 base and J gave up 8 bases, with 14 bases separating them. Germline CDR1 SEHNR, CDR2 FQNEAQ (reference sequence). CDR3 region: CASSLEAEVSEKLFF. The CDR3 DNA reads as TGTGCCAGCAGCTTAGAGGCCGAGGTTTCAGAAAAACTGTTTTTT.

V usage is TRBV11-2 and J usage is TRBJ2-2, with D possibly TRBD1 on 6 matching bases. The CDR3 is made up of 16 amino acids. From germline, CDR1 is SGHAT and CDR2 FQNNGV. Trimming took 5 bases from V and 6 from J, leaving 19 bases between them. CDR3 sequence: CASSAQGFVTSGELFF. CDR3 nucleotides: TGTGCCAGCAGCGCTCAGGGGTTTGTAACATCCGGGGAGCTGTTTTTT.

The CDR3 loop reads CASRGQGANTEAFF. Here the CDR3 DNA reads TGCGCCAGCAGAGGGCAGGGGGCGAACACTGAAGCTTTCTTT. V and J are TRBV5-1 and TRBJ1-1, with 8 positions matching TRBD1. J lost 1 base, V lost 5 bases, and 4 bases had no gene match. The CDR3 sequence is 14 residues long. CDR1 is SGHRS and CDR2 is YFSETQ in the germline V gene.

The CDR3 sequence is CASSIDRGRSEAFF. Written as DNA, the CDR3 is TGTGCCAGTAGTATAGACCGGGGGAGGAGTGAAGCTTTCTTT. The V call is TRBV19, the J call TRBJ1-1, with D perhaps TRBD1 (5 bases). Germline V gene sequence: CDR1 LNHDA, CDR2 SQIVND (reference sequence). Between the trimmed V and J ends, which lost 0 bases and 7 bases, there was a span of 12 bases. This CDR3 is built from 14 residues. Drawing the rest from reference TRBV19 and TRBJ1-1, the complete variable domain is DGGITQSPKYLFRKEGQNVTLSCEQNLNHDAMYWYRQDPGQGLRLIYYSQIVNDFQKGDIAEGYSVSREKKESFPLTVTSAQKNPTAFYLCASSIDRGRSEAFFGQGTRLTVV.

V and J are TRBV27 and TRBJ2-2; D might be TRBD2 (6 bases). The V gene lost 7 bases and the J gene lost 5 bases, with 8 bases spanning the gap. In germline, CDR1 is MNHEY, CDR2 SMNVEV (reference sequence). CDR3 length: 12 residues. CDR3 residues: CASKEGTGELFF. The CDR3 DNA reads as TGTGCCAGCAAGGAGGGGACCGGGGAGCTGTTTTTT.

This clone has only a few counts. V gene TRBV4-1 combines with J gene TRBJ2-7; possible D gene TRBD1, 6 bases. Germline loops: CDR1 MGHRA, CDR2 YSYEKL. The CDR3 length is 15 residues. V gave up 4 bases and J gave up 1 base, with 14 bases separating them. As DNA, the CDR3 is TGCGCCAGCAGCCTTTTGCGACAGGATTCCTACGAGCAGTACTTC. Translated, it gives CASSLLRQDSYEQYF.

This rearrangement joins TRBV11-2 to TRBJ2-2, with 13 bases fitting TRBD2. V lost 5 bases, J lost 3 bases, and 3 bases stayed unmatched. The germline V gene has CDR1 SGHAT and CDR2 FQNNGV. This CDR3 region has 16 residues. This CDR3 reads CASSGGLAGHTGELFF. In DNA form, the CDR3 reads TGTGCCAGCAGCGGGGGACTAGCGGGGCACACCGGGGAGCTGTTTTTT.

The chain joins TRBV2 to TRBJ1-5; D possibly corresponds to TRBD1 (5 bases). The CDR3 sequence is 15 residues long. V was shortened by 3 bases and J by 1 base, with 10 bases between the two germline ends. Germline V gene sequence: CDR1 SNHLY, CDR2 FYNNEI. The chain's CDR3 is CASSDQGGSNQPQHF. CDR3 bases: TGTGCCAGCAGTGATCAGGGAGGGAGCAATCAGCCCCAGCATTTT.

Concerning this clone itself: The junction departs from the called germline gene at one end, perhaps through a read error. The rearrangement joins TRBV4-1 to TRBJ1-1, with D hard to call. Germline loops: CDR1 MGHRA, CDR2 YSYEKL. The length of the CDR3 is 15 residues. CDR3 region: CASSQDLSPNSEAFF. CDR3 in DNA: TGCGCCAGCAGCCAAGATTTGTCCCCGAACAGTGAAGCTTTCTTT.

As regards this clone: One end of the junction is discordant with germline, which a read error may explain. J is TRBJ2-2 and V is TRBV3-1 (or the pseudogene TRBV3-2); 9 positions agree with TRBD1. Germline V gives CDR1 LGHDT, CDR2 YNNKEL (reference sequence). This CDR3 spans 15 amino acids. The CDR3 region has the DNA TGTGCCAGCAGCTTAGGACAGGGGAACGCCGGGGAGCTGTTTTTT. Encoded protein: CASSLGQGNAGELFF.

This clone showed up just a few times. The CDR3 reads CASSPGTGGDNEQFF. In nucleotides, the CDR3 is TGTGCCAGCAGTCCCGGGACAGGGGGGGACAATGAGCAGTTCTTC. This sequence joins TRBV27 and TRBJ2-1; 11 nucleotides align to TRBD1. The CDR3 length is 15 residues. Germline trimming cut 5 bases from V and 5 bases from J; bases unmatched to any gene: 5. The germline gives CDR1 MNHEY, CDR2 SMNVEV (reference sequence).

This clone was observed a few times. The chain recombines TRBV19 with TRBJ1-1; TRBD1 agrees at 9 bases. CDR1 is LNHDA, CDR2 SQIVND, per germline (reference sequence). With V trimmed by 2 bases and J by 4 bases, 8 bases remained unmatched. The CDR3 is made up of 16 amino acids. CDR3 DNA: TGTGCCAGTAGTATAAAGGGGACAGGGACGGGCACTGAAGCTTTCTTT. It codes for CASSIKGTGTGTEAFF.

The gene calls are TRBV24-1 and TRBJ1-5, with a tentative D call TRBD1 (6 bases). With 6 bases removed from V and 5 bases from J, the gap between germline ends came to 10 bases. CDR1 is KGHDR, CDR2 SFDVKD, per germline. The CDR3 sequence is 13 residues long. The CDR3 loop is CATSLGAYQPQHF. The CDR3 DNA reads as TGTGCCACCAGTTTGGGGGCTTATCAGCCCCAGCATTTT.

The chain combines TRBV28 with TRBJ2-1; 7 bases map to TRBD2. Germline CDR1 reads MDHEN; CDR2 reads SYDVKM. V lost 2 bases, J lost 7 bases, and 17 bases stayed unmatched. This CDR3 spans 18 amino acids. The chain's CDR3 is CASSLIENEREFENEQFF. CDR3 in DNA: TGTGCCAGCAGTTTAATCGAGAACGAGCGGGAATTTGAGAATGAGCAGTTCTTC.

V is TRBV10-2 and J is TRBJ1-1; D remains ambiguous. The V end was cut by 1 base, the J end by 2 bases, with 8 bases between. Per the germline V gene, CDR1 is WSHSY and CDR2 is SAAADI. This CDR3 has 14 amino acids. CDR3 residues: CASSEFGGNTEAFF. The CDR3 nucleotides are TGCGCCAGCAGTGAGTTTGGAGGAAACACTGAAGCTTTCTTT.

The chain uses TRBV9 and TRBJ1-6; 9 positions agree with TRBD1. The CDR3 sequence is 15 residues long. The germline V gene has CDR1 SGDLS and CDR2 YYNGEE. Losses at the gene ends were 4 bases for V and 9 bases for J; bases not matched to a gene: 8. The DNA for the CDR3 is TGTGCCAGCAGCTTCGGAACAGGGGGCAGTTCACCCCTCCACTTT. It specifies CASSFGTGGSSPLHF.

This chain uses TRBV19 with TRBJ1-1; 9 nucleotides line up with TRBD1. Germline CDR1 reads LNHDA; CDR2 reads SQIVND (reference sequence). This CDR3 contains 15 residues. After removal of 4 bases from V and 4 bases from J, the junction contained 7 bases not matched to a gene. Here the CDR3 DNA reads TGTGCCAGTAGTACTCCCGGGACAGGGTTCACTGAAGCTTTCTTT. Protein product: CASSTPGTGFTEAFF.

The gene calls are TRBV19 and TRBJ2-1; the match to TRBD1 covers 9 bases. CDR1 is LNHDA, CDR2 SQIVND, per germline (reference sequence). This CDR3 comprises 15 residues. Trimming removed 1 base from V and 8 bases from J; junction bases left unmatched: 6. CDR3 amino acids: CASSIGGTGLHEQFF. As DNA, the CDR3 is TGTGCCAGTAGTATAGGGGGGACAGGGCTCCATGAGCAGTTCTTC.

The rearrangement links TRBV10-3 to TRBJ2-3, with a weak D call TRBD2 (5 bases). V was trimmed by 0 bases and J by 7 bases, leaving 17 bases between them. Germline CDR1 and CDR2: ENHRY and SYGVKD. The CDR3 length is 16 residues. This CDR3 is CAISESSLGRGHTQYF. CDR3 DNA sequence: TGTGCCATCAGTGAGTCTTCTCTCGGCCGGGGTCATACGCAGTATTTT.

The rearrangement uses TRBV11-2 and TRBJ1-6; D is unclear. The germline V gene encodes CDR1 SGHAT and CDR2 FQNNGV. This CDR3 has 16 amino acids. Trimming cost V 1 base and J 11 bases, with 18 bases left between them. The CDR3 DNA sequence: TGTGCCAGCAGCTTAGTCGGTCGATCTTTCGAACCACCCCTCCACTTT. Its translation: CASSLVGRSFEPPLHF.